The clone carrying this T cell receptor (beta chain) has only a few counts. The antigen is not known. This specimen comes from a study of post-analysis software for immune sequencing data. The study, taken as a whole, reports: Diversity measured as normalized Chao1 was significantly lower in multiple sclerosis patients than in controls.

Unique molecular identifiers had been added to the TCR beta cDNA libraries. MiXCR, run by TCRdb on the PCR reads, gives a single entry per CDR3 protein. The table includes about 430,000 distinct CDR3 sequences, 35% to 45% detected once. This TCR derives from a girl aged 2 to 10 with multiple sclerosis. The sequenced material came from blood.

The chain's CDR3 is CASSRTSATSSYNEQFF. The DNA for the CDR3 is TGTGCCAGCAGCCGAACTAGCGCCACGAGCTCCTACAATGAGCAGTTCTTC. The chain links TRBV7-6 to TRBJ2-1; 7 positions agree with TRBD2. Germline V gene sequence: CDR1 SGHVS, CDR2 FNYEAQ. The CDR3 sequence is 17 residues long. The ends lost 5 bases at V and 0 bases at J; junction bases unmatched: 10.